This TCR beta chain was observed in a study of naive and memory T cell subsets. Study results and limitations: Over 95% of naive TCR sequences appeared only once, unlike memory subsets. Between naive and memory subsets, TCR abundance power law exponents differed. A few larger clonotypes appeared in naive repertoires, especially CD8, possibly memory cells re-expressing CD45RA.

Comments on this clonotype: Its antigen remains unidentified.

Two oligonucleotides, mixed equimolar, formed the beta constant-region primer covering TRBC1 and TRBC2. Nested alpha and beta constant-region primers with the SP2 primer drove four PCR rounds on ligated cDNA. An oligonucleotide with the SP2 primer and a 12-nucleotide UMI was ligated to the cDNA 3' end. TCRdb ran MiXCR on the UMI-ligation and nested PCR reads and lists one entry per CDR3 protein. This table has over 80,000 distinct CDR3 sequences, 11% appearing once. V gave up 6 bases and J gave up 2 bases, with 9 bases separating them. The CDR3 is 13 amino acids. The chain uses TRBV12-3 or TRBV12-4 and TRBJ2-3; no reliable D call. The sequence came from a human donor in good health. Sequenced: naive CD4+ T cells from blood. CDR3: CASRSRPTDTQYF. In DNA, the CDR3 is TGTGCCAGCAGATCCAGACCCACAGATACGCAGTATTTT.